A single sample is the source of the 27 T cell receptor beta chains below, sequenced in a study of blood T cell repertoires in COVID-19. Profiled with immunoSEQ multiplex PCR; TCRdb holds only in-frame clones, not every one. The sample holds 200,000 to 250,000 clones, 80% to 90% seen once. The material sequenced was peripheral blood. The receptors were gathered from a man between 45 and 60 years old with acute or convalescent COVID-19.

This clone was recorded once. The CDR3: CAWSRDRGTNEQFF. CDR3 DNA: TGTGCCTGGAGCCGGGACAGGGGGACGAATGAGCAGTTCTTC. The chain has TRBV30 and TRBJ2-1, with 11 positions matching TRBD1. Germline V gives CDR1 GTSNPN, CDR2 SVGIG (reference sequence). The V gene end was trimmed by 3 bases and the J gene end by 7 bases; junction bases not matched to a gene: 5. This CDR3 comprises 14 residues.

The chain recombines TRBV4-2 with TRBJ1-2, with a tentative D call TRBD1 (5 bases). V lost 1 base, J lost 8 bases, and 14 bases lay in between. CDR1 is LGHNA, CDR2 YNFKEQ, per germline. The CDR3 sequence is 14 residues long. CDR3 amino acids: CASSQGQGHEGYTF. The CDR3 DNA follows: TGTGCCAGCAGCCAAGGCCAGGGCCATGAGGGCTACACCTTC.

The V and J genes are TRBV7-9 and TRBJ1-4; 8 nucleotides align to TRBD1. Germline assignment: CDR1 SEHNR and CDR2 FQNEAQ (reference sequence). The CDR3 length is 15 residues. V lost 6 bases, J lost 3 bases, and 6 bases stayed unmatched. CDR3 coding DNA: TGTGCCAGCAGTTCCGGACAGGGCGCTAATGAAAAACTGTTTTTT. Its protein product is CASSSGQGANEKLFF. The full variable domain, in which reference TRBV7-9 and TRBJ1-4 provide the parts outside the CDR3, is DTGVSQNPRHKITKRGQNVTFRCDPISEHNRLYWYRQTLGQGPEFLTYFQNEAQLEKSRLLSDRFSAERPKGSFSTLEIQRTEQGDSAMYLCASSSGQGANEKLFFGSGTQLSVL.

This sequence joins TRBV25-1 and TRBJ1-3, with a possible D match to TRBD1 (5 bases). Trimming removed 3 bases at V and 8 bases at J, with 11 bases between. Germline V gene lookup returns CDR1 MGHDK and CDR2 SYGVNS. The CDR3 covers 13 residues. As DNA, the CDR3 is TGTGCCAGCAGTGATACAGGAATGGACACCATATATTTT. Translating it yields CASSDTGMDTIYF.

The chain is built from TRBV29-1 and TRBJ1-2; 10 bases agree with TRBD1. The CDR3 totals 11 residues. Germline CDR1 reads SQVTM; CDR2 reads ANQGSEA. The ends lost 7 bases at V and 4 bases at J; junction bases unmatched: 0. The CDR3 reads CSGTGGYGYTF. DNA for the CDR3: TGCAGCGGGACAGGGGGCTATGGCTACACCTTC.

The chain recombines TRBV27 with TRBJ2-4, with 7 bases that match TRBD1. Per the germline V gene, CDR1 is MNHEY and CDR2 is SMNVEV (reference sequence). V dropped 5 bases and J dropped 0; count of bases not matched to a gene: 1. This CDR3 has 14 amino acids. The CDR3 is CASSTGEAKNIQYF. CDR3 sequence (DNA): TGTGCCAGCAGTACAGGGGAAGCCAAAAACATTCAGTACTTC.

The CDR3 coding sequence is TGTGCCAGCAGCGTAGAAGGGAGGGAGACCCAGTACTTC. This codes for CASSVEGRETQYF. This chain connects TRBV9 to TRBJ2-5; maybe TRBD2 (6 bases). Germline assignment: CDR1 SGDLS and CDR2 YYNGEE. The CDR3 extends over 13 amino acids. Trimming pared 0 bases from V and 5 bases from J, leaving 8 bases between.

Remarks on this clone: Other DNA sequences in this specimen translate into the identical CDR3. This chain connects TRBV6-5 to TRBJ1-6; 10 nucleotides agree with TRBD1. The CDR3 contains 15 residues. J gave up 9 bases and V 0 bases, and 2 bases lay outside the gene matches. CDR1 and CDR2 (germline): MNHEY, SVGAGI. The CDR3 bases are TGTGCCAGCAGTTACTCGGGACAGGGGAGTTCACCCCTCCACTTT. The encoded protein is CASSYSGQGSSPLHF.

The V and J genes are TRBV5-8 and TRBJ2-5; possible D gene TRBD2, 5 bases. The CDR3 has 14 residues. In germline, CDR1 is SGHTS, CDR2 YDEGEE. The V end was cut by 4 bases, the J end by 5 bases, with 15 bases between. CDR3 residues: CASSPSGVGETQYF. The CDR3 DNA reads TGTGCCAGCAGCCCTTCCGGGGTAGGGGAGACCCAGTACTTC.

The chain joins TRBV7-9 to TRBJ1-3; D unresolved. Per the germline V gene, CDR1 is SEHNR and CDR2 is FQNEAQ (reference sequence). V was shortened by 1 base and J by 2 bases, with 9 bases between the two germline ends. The length of the CDR3 is 15 residues. The CDR3 DNA follows: TGTGCCAGCAGCTTAGGTAGCCCGACTGGAAACACCATATATTTT. Amino acids: CASSLGSPTGNTIYF.

The CDR3 protein is CASSQDGDQPQHF. For the CDR3, the DNA is TGTGCCAGCTCACAGGACGGGGATCAGCCCCAGCATTTT. This chain uses TRBV18 with TRBJ1-5; no clear D. CDR1 is KGHSH, CDR2 LQKENI, per germline. Trimming stripped 4 bases from V and 5 bases from J, with 9 bases between. The CDR3 has 13 residues.

As DNA, the CDR3 is TGCAGCGTTGACAGAATCACTGAAGCTTTCTTT. Translating it yields CSVDRITEAFF. This chain links TRBV29-1 with TRBJ1-1; D call uncertain. The V gene's germline CDR1 is SQVTM and CDR2 ANQGSEA. V lost 3 bases and J lost 4, with 6 bases in between. The length of the CDR3 is 11 residues.

CDR3 sequence: CASNQGQAYGYTF. CDR3 DNA: TGTGCCAGTAACCAGGGACAGGCCTATGGCTACACCTTC. The chain employs TRBV19 and TRBJ1-2, with 8 bases lining up with TRBD1. The CDR3 extends over 13 amino acids. The junction had 5 bases not matched to a gene; V was cut back by 7 bases and J by 4 bases. The germline gives CDR1 LNHDA, CDR2 SQIVND (reference sequence).

The chain is built from TRBV6-6 and TRBJ1-5; TRBD1 aligns across 8 bases. Germline V gives CDR1 MNHNY, CDR2 SVGAGI (reference sequence). J lost 4 bases, V lost 6 bases, and 8 bases had no gene match. The CDR3 totals 15 residues. CDR3 nucleotides: TGTGCCAGCAGGGCAGGGGGACAGGTGAATCAGCCCCAGCATTTT. Amino acid sequence: CASRAGGQVNQPQHF.

The V and J genes are TRBV6-2 or TRBV6-3 and TRBJ2-7, with TRBD1 matching over 10 bases. J lost 2 bases, V lost 4 bases, and 5 bases had no gene match. The germline V gene encodes CDR1 MNHEY and CDR2 SVGEGT. The CDR3 spans 15 residues. The CDR3 region has the DNA TGTGCCAGCAGTTCAACGGACAGGGGGGCCTACGAGCAGTACTTC. It codes for CASSSTDRGAYEQYF.

CDR3 protein: CASSEAGRGPLDTGELFF. In DNA form, the CDR3 reads TGTGCCAGCAGTGAAGCGGGCAGGGGGCCCCTCGACACCGGGGAGCTGTTTTTT. This rearrangement joins TRBV6-1 to TRBJ2-2; 8 positions agree with TRBD1. Trimming at V came to 0 bases and at J to 3 bases, leaving 9 bases not matched to a gene. CDR3 size: 18 residues. Germline CDR1 MNHNS, CDR2 SASEGT.

This clone was counted between two and nine times. The rearrangement joins TRBV19 to TRBJ1-6; TRBD1 matches at 11 bases. V lost 3 bases to trimming and J lost 0 bases; unmatched junction nucleotides: 1. The germline gives CDR1 LNHDA, CDR2 SQIVND (reference sequence). The CDR3 extends over 17 amino acids. CDR3 in amino acids: CASSIGTGGSYNSPLHF. The CDR3 nucleotides are TGTGCCAGTAGTATCGGGACAGGGGGCTCCTATAATTCACCCCTCCACTTT.

The sample holds a few counts of this clone. The chain is built from TRBV7-8 and TRBJ1-5, with 8 bases lining up with TRBD1. This CDR3 contains 17 residues. The germline CDR1 and CDR2 sequences are SGHVS and FQNEAQ. V lost 1 base, J lost 1 base, and 6 bases stayed unmatched. CDR3 region: CASSLGTGRGSNQPQHF. The CDR3 coding sequence is TGTGCCAGCAGCTTAGGGACAGGGAGGGGGAGCAATCAGCCCCAGCATTTT. The whole variable domain, remainder taken from reference TRBV7-8 and TRBJ1-5, is GAGVSQSPRYKVAKRGQDVALRCDPISGHVSLFWYQQALGQGPEFLTYFQNEAQLDKSGLPSDRFFAERPEGSVSTLKIQRTQQEDSAVYLCASSLGTGRGSNQPQHFGDGTRLSIL.

V and J are TRBV7-8 and TRBJ1-5, with 12 positions matching TRBD1. This CDR3 region has 19 residues. V trimming: 1 base; J trimming: 0 bases; junction bases outside the gene matches: 7. The germline V gene encodes CDR1 SGHVS and CDR2 FQNEAQ. This CDR3 reads CASSLGTGTGGFSNQPQHF. DNA of the CDR3: TGTGCCAGCAGCTTAGGAACCGGGACAGGGGGCTTTAGCAATCAGCCCCAGCATTTT. Combining the CDR3 with reference TRBV7-8 and TRBJ1-5 gives the whole variable domain GAGVSQSPRYKVAKRGQDVALRCDPISGHVSLFWYQQALGQGPEFLTYFQNEAQLDKSGLPSDRFFAERPEGSVSTLKIQRTQQEDSAVYLCASSLGTGTGGFSNQPQHFGDGTRLSIL.

This chain links TRBV7-9 with TRBJ1-4; D is uncertain. CDR3 size: 16 residues. Looked up from germline, CDR1 is SEHNR and CDR2 is FQNEAQ (reference sequence). V was trimmed by 1 base and J by 1 base, leaving 10 bases between them. For the CDR3, the DNA is TGTGCCAGCAGCTTAGGTCCCTCGGGAACTAATGAAAAACTGTTTTTT. Protein product: CASSLGPSGTNEKLFF. The full variable domain, its missing parts supplied by reference TRBV7-9 and TRBJ1-4, is DTGVSQNPRHKITKRGQNVTFRCDPISEHNRLYWYRQTLGQGPEFLTYFQNEAQLEKSRLLSDRFSAERPKGSFSTLEIQRTEQGDSAMYLCASSLGPSGTNEKLFFGSGTQLSVL.

This sequence joins TRBV12-3 or TRBV12-4 and TRBJ1-1, with D uncertain. Between the trimmed V and J ends, which lost 6 bases and 11 bases, there was a span of 13 bases. This CDR3 contains 11 residues. This CDR3 reads CASRLGGVAFF. DNA for the CDR3: TGTGCCAGCAGGTTGGGTGGAGTGGCTTTCTTT.

V usage is TRBV2 and J usage is TRBJ1-1; 7 bases fit TRBD1. The CDR3 spans 14 residues. Germline CDR1 SNHLY, CDR2 FYNNEI. V was pared by 6 bases and J by 1 base, with 5 bases of the junction left unmatched. CDR3 residues: CASRRQGSNTEAFF. The CDR3 DNA reads as TGTGCCAGCAGGAGACAGGGCTCGAACACTGAAGCTTTCTTT.

This chain links TRBV6-5 with TRBJ2-5; D is perhaps TRBD1 (5 bases). The length of the CDR3 is 16 residues. In germline, CDR1 is MNHEY, CDR2 SVGAGI. The germline V and J ends were trimmed by 0 bases and 7 bases, with 18 bases remaining between them. The CDR3 DNA reads TGTGCCAGCAGTTACTCAGCAGGACACCAGATAGGGACCCAGTACTTC. Residues: CASSYSAGHQIGTQYF.

The chain joins TRBV6-4 to TRBJ1-1; no clear D gene. CDR1 MRHNA and CDR2 SNTAGT come from the germline V gene. The CDR3 contains 11 residues. V was pared by 0 bases and J by 10 bases, with 6 bases between. In DNA form, the CDR3 reads TGTGCCAGCAGTGACTCTAATCCAGCTTTCTTT. Amino acids: CASSDSNPAFF.

The chain carries TRBV6-6 and TRBJ1-2; TRBD1 matches 8 bases. The CDR3 runs 15 residues. Trimming took 6 bases from V and 3 from J; bases not matched to a gene: 9. Germline loops: CDR1 MNHNY, CDR2 SVGAGI (reference sequence). The CDR3 nucleotides read TGTGCCAGCAGCCCTTATGCGACAGGGGACTATGGCTACACCTTC. Its translation: CASSPYATGDYGYTF.

The chain is built from TRBV5-1 and TRBJ1-4; 12 bases are a match to TRBD1. The V gene end was trimmed by 4 bases and the J gene end by 4 bases; junction bases not matched to a gene: 14. Germline lookup yields CDR1 SGHRS and CDR2 YFSETQ. The CDR3 covers 19 residues. DNA of the CDR3: TGCGCCAGCAGCGTGGGACAGGGGGCCGCACTAATGCTTAATGAAAAACTGTTTTTT. Its protein is CASSVGQGAALMLNEKLFF.

V and J are TRBV15 and TRBJ2-2; possible D gene TRBD1, 6 bases. Germline values: CDR1 LNHNV, CDR2 YYDKDF (reference sequence). The CDR3 length is 12 residues. Between the trimmed V and J ends, which lost 9 bases and 6 bases, there was a span of 11 bases. CDR3 amino acids: CATQQGSGELFF. The CDR3 DNA reads TGTGCCACTCAACAGGGATCCGGGGAGCTGTTTTTT.